These T cell receptor beta chains were read from a single sample in a study of cytomegalovirus exposure and HLA in healthy donors. This table comes from immunoSEQ multiplex PCR, and its TCRdb copy is limited to in-frame clones, with some not included. The sample holds approximately 100,000 clones, roughly 76% seen once. Material: PBMCs. Receptors originate from a man aged 40-49 years in good health and CMV-seronegative. Each CDR3 is given with its conserved first and last residue. The D gene is left open where the match is weak. Clone size is not always given. Where it is, it says once, few, many or a class for expanded clones.

clone_size: .
j_call: TRBJ1-2
v_call: TRBV5-6
d_call: TRBD1
cdr3_length: 16
cdr3_nt: TGTGCCAGCAGCTTCAACCGACAGGGACTTATTTATGGCTACACCTTC
cdr3_aa: CASSFNRQGLIYGYTF

clone_size: .
j_call: TRBJ1-1
v_call: TRBV6-5
d_call: .
cdr3_length: 15
cdr3_nt: TGTGCCAGCACCCCGGGGCGGGGGTGGTTCACTGAAGCTTTCTTT
cdr3_aa: CASTPGRGWFTEAFF

clone_size: few
j_call: TRBJ1-2
v_call: TRBV4-1
d_call: .
cdr3_length: 14
cdr3_nt: TGCGCCAGCAGCCAAGATCCAGGGTACTATGGCTACACCTTC
cdr3_aa: CASSQDPGYYGYTF

clone_size: .
j_call: TRBJ2-3
v_call: TRBV5-1
d_call: .
cdr3_length: 13
cdr3_nt: TGCGCCAGCAGTTTGGCAGGTGCAGATACGCAGTATTTT
cdr3_aa: CASSLAGADTQYF

clone_size: .
j_call: TRBJ1-1
v_call: TRBV2
d_call: TRBD1
cdr3_length: 12
cdr3_nt: TGTGCCAGCAGTTCCAGGGGGGCTGAAGCTTTCTTT
cdr3_aa: CASSSRGAEAFF

clone_size: .
j_call: TRBJ2-3
v_call: TRBV7-9
d_call: TRBD2
cdr3_length: 16
cdr3_nt: TGTGCCAGCAGCTTACAGCTAGCGGGGCCCCGGGATACGCAGTATTTT
cdr3_aa: CASSLQLAGPRDTQYF

clone_size: .
j_call: TRBJ2-3
v_call: TRBV10-3
d_call: .
cdr3_length: 16
cdr3_nt: TGTGCCATCAGCTCGTCGGTCAGGGGAGGGGCAGATACGCAGTATTTT
cdr3_aa: CAISSSVRGGADTQYF

clone_size: once
j_call: TRBJ1-3
v_call: TRBV5-4
d_call: .
cdr3_length: 15
cdr3_nt: TGTGCCAGCAGCCCAAACGGGGGTTCTGGAAACACCATATATTTT
cdr3_aa: CASSPNGGSGNTIYF

clone_size: .
j_call: TRBJ2-1
v_call: TRBV5-6
d_call: .
cdr3_length: 11
cdr3_nt: TGTGCCAGCAGCTTGGACCAGCGGCAGTTCTTC
cdr3_aa: CASSLDQRQFF

clone_size: .
j_call: TRBJ1-5
v_call: TRBV18
d_call: TRBD1
cdr3_length: 15
cdr3_nt: TGTGCCAGCTCACTCCTCAGGGGGGCGGATCAGCCCCAGCATTTT
cdr3_aa: CASSLLRGADQPQHF

clone_size: once
j_call: TRBJ1-1
v_call: TRBV7-8
d_call: .
cdr3_length: 14
cdr3_nt: TGTGCCAGCAGCTTTAATTTCCTGCGTACTGAAGCTTTCTTT
cdr3_aa: CASSFNFLRTEAFF

clone_size: .
j_call: TRBJ1-4
v_call: TRBV12-5
d_call: TRBD1
cdr3_length: 14
cdr3_nt: TGTGCTAGTGGTCTGCAGGGGGAGATTGAAAAACTGTTTTTT
cdr3_aa: CASGLQGEIEKLFF

clone_size: .
j_call: TRBJ1-1
v_call: TRBV7-9
d_call: .
cdr3_length: 14
cdr3_nt: TGTTCCAGCAGCTTGGGGACTTGGAGCACTGAAGCTTTCTTT
cdr3_aa: CSSSLGTWSTEAFF

clone_size: few
j_call: TRBJ2-1
v_call: TRBV4-1
d_call: TRBD2
cdr3_length: 16
cdr3_nt: TGCGCCAGCAGCTGGACGGCTAGCGGATCCTACAATGAGCAGTTCTTC
cdr3_aa: CASSWTASGSYNEQFF

clone_size: .
j_call: TRBJ1-2
v_call: TRBV9
d_call: TRBD1
cdr3_length: 15
cdr3_nt: TGTGCCAGCAGCGTAGATGCAGGGGGGATTTATGGCTACACCTTC
cdr3_aa: CASSVDAGGIYGYTF

clone_size: few
j_call: TRBJ1-1
v_call: TRBV5-1
d_call: .
cdr3_length: 14
cdr3_nt: TGCGCCAGCAGCCTCATGGGACTTAATACTGAAGCTTTCTTT
cdr3_aa: CASSLMGLNTEAFF

clone_size: .
j_call: TRBJ1-3
v_call: TRBV7-2
d_call: TRBD1
cdr3_length: 15
cdr3_nt: TGTGCCAGCAGCTCGACAGGGAGCCCTGGAAACACCATATATTTT
cdr3_aa: CASSSTGSPGNTIYF

clone_size: .
j_call: TRBJ2-5
v_call: TRBV9
d_call: TRBD2
cdr3_length: 17
cdr3_nt: TGTGCCAGCAGCGTAGGGACTAGCGGGGGGGTTGGGGAGACCCAGTACTTC
cdr3_aa: CASSVGTSGGVGETQYF

clone_size: .
j_call: TRBJ2-5
v_call: TRBV5-1
d_call: TRBD2
cdr3_length: 17
cdr3_nt: TGCGCCAGCAGCCCCACCTGGGCTAGCGGGGGAAGGGAGACCCAGTACTTC
cdr3_aa: CASSPTWASGGRETQYF

clone_size: few
j_call: TRBJ2-2
v_call: TRBV2
d_call: TRBD1
cdr3_length: 13
cdr3_nt: TGTGCCAGCAGGGGGACAGGGGTAGGGGAGCTGTTTTTT
cdr3_aa: CASRGTGVGELFF

clone_size: few
j_call: TRBJ1-5
v_call: TRBV23-1
d_call: .
cdr3_length: 12
cdr3_nt: TGCGCCAGCTCTACAGGCTGTCAGCCCCAGCATTTT
cdr3_aa: CASSTGCQPQHF

clone_size: .
j_call: TRBJ1-4
v_call: TRBV18
d_call: .
cdr3_length: 15
cdr3_nt: TGTGCCAGCTCACCACAAGGACAGCCGAATGAAAAACTGTTTTTT
cdr3_aa: CASSPQGQPNEKLFF

clone_size: .
j_call: TRBJ2-1
v_call: TRBV30
d_call: .
cdr3_length: 11
cdr3_nt: TGTGCCTGGACCCCCGGTGTTGAGCAGTTCTTC
cdr3_aa: CAWTPGVEQFF

clone_size: .
j_call: TRBJ1-2
v_call: TRBV5-4
d_call: .
cdr3_length: 15
cdr3_nt: TGTGCCAGCAGCGTAGGACAGATAGCTAACTATGGCTACACCTTC
cdr3_aa: CASSVGQIANYGYTF

clone_size: .
j_call: TRBJ2-2
v_call: TRBV19
d_call: TRBD2
cdr3_length: 15
cdr3_nt: TGTGCCAGTAGTGTTGCGGGGGGGCGAACCGGGGAGCTGTTTTTT
cdr3_aa: CASSVAGGRTGELFF

clone_size: few
j_call: TRBJ1-2
v_call: TRBV7-9
d_call: TRBD1
cdr3_length: 14
cdr3_nt: TGTGCCAGCAGCTTGGTACAGGGGAGTCATGGCTACACCTTC
cdr3_aa: CASSLVQGSHGYTF

clone_size: .
j_call: TRBJ2-7
v_call: TRBV5-4
d_call: TRBD2
cdr3_length: 16
cdr3_nt: TGTGCCAGCAGCAATAGAAACGGGGGGATTGGCTACGAGCAGTACTTC
cdr3_aa: CASSNRNGGIGYEQYF

clone_size: .
j_call: TRBJ1-1
v_call: TRBV9
d_call: .
cdr3_length: 15
cdr3_nt: TGTGCCAGCAGCGTTGGGACACTCTTAAACACTGAAGCTTTCTTT
cdr3_aa: CASSVGTLLNTEAFF

clone_size: once
j_call: TRBJ1-2
v_call: TRBV18
d_call: .
cdr3_length: 14
cdr3_nt: TGTGCCAGCTCACCAGATCAGGGATCGAATGGCTACACCTTC
cdr3_aa: CASSPDQGSNGYTF

clone_size: .
j_call: TRBJ2-1
v_call: TRBV5-4
d_call: .
cdr3_length: 16
cdr3_nt: TGTGCCAGCAGCTTGGCCAAGGCTAGAACCTACAATGAGCAGTTCTTC
cdr3_aa: CASSLAKARTYNEQFF

clone_size: .
j_call: TRBJ1-1
v_call: TRBV29-1
d_call: .
cdr3_length: 12
cdr3_nt: TGCAGCGTTGGGCAGACTGAGGCATCGGCTTTCTTT
cdr3_aa: CSVGQTEASAFF

clone_size: .
j_call: TRBJ1-6
v_call: TRBV6-6
d_call: .
cdr3_length: 12
cdr3_nt: TGTGCCAGCACGACAGTAAATTCCCCCCTCCACTTT
cdr3_aa: CASTTVNSPLHF

clone_size: .
j_call: TRBJ1-5
v_call: TRBV19
d_call: TRBD1
cdr3_length: 15
cdr3_nt: TGTGCCAGTTCCAGGGGGCGCGGGAGCAATCAGCCCCAGCATTTT
cdr3_aa: CASSRGRGSNQPQHF

clone_size: few
j_call: TRBJ2-2
v_call: TRBV19
d_call: .
cdr3_length: 14
cdr3_nt: TGTGCCAGTAGTAGACAGTGGAACACCGGGGAGCTGTTTTTT
cdr3_aa: CASSRQWNTGELFF

clone_size: .
j_call: TRBJ2-3
v_call: TRBV6-5
d_call: TRBD1
cdr3_length: 14
cdr3_nt: TGTGCCAGCAGCTTACAGGGGATCCCAGATACGCAGTATTTT
cdr3_aa: CASSLQGIPDTQYF

clone_size: .
j_call: TRBJ2-2
v_call: TRBV27
d_call: TRBD1
cdr3_length: 19
cdr3_nt: TGTGCCAGCAGTCCAGGACAGGGGGCATTCAGTGGTAACACCGGGGAGCTGTTTTTT
cdr3_aa: CASSPGQGAFSGNTGELFF

clone_size: few
j_call: TRBJ2-7
v_call: TRBV4-2
d_call: TRBD1
cdr3_length: 16
cdr3_nt: TGTGCCAGCAGCCTTGCCGACAGGGAGAATTTCTACGAGCAGTACTTC
cdr3_aa: CASSLADRENFYEQYF